The 28 T cell receptor beta chains listed next were all sequenced from one sample in a study of long-term antiretroviral therapy in people with HIV. Run at survey level, the immunoSEQ assay was version v3.0. Profiled with immunoSEQ multiplex PCR; TCRdb holds only in-frame clones, not every one. The sample consists of around 8,000 clones, 81% of them appearing once. This specimen was unsorted PBMCs, taken about 2.5 years before starting antiretroviral therapy. All receptors come from a man in his forties or fifties with HIV.

The chain links TRBV5-6 to TRBJ2-7, with 8 bases fitting TRBD2. The CDR3 runs to 14 residues. With 0 bases clipped from V and 5 bases from J, the junction kept 4 bases outside the gene matches. Germline CDR1 SGHDT, CDR2 YYEEEE. CDR3 protein: CASSLELAVHEQYF. The CDR3, as DNA: TGTGCCAGCAGCTTGGAACTAGCGGTCCACGAGCAGTACTTC.

The chain has TRBV5-8 and TRBJ1-5; D is unresolved. The germline CDR1 and CDR2 sequences are SGHTS and YDEGEE. Trimming took off 3 bases at V and 0 bases at J, with 16 bases between the two ends. The CDR3 is 17 amino acids. The CDR3 loop reads CASSSDRALTSNQPQHF. CDR3 in DNA: TGTGCCAGCAGCTCCGATAGAGCCTTGACTAGCAATCAGCCCCAGCATTTT.

The chain employs TRBV28 and TRBJ1-5, with 7 bases aligning to TRBD1. This CDR3 comprises 15 residues. Trimming at V came to 1 base and at J to 2 bases, leaving 2 bases not matched to a gene. Germline loops: CDR1 MDHEN, CDR2 SYDVKM. The CDR3 nucleotides read TGTGCCAGCAGTTTATACAGGGGACGCAATCAGCCCCAGCATTTT. Its translation: CASSLYRGRNQPQHF.

This clone has a single count. This chain joins TRBV6-6 and TRBJ1-5, with a weak D call TRBD1 (5 bases). V was cut by 2 bases and J by 4 bases, with 9 bases left in between. In germline, CDR1 is MNHNY, CDR2 SVGAGI (reference sequence). The CDR3 is 14 amino acids. The CDR3 nucleotides are TGTGCCAGCAGTTACGAAGGGGCGAATCAGCCCCAGCATTTT. Amino acid sequence: CASSYEGANQPQHF.

This chain uses TRBV5-6 with TRBJ1-1, with D possibly TRBD1 on 6 matching bases. There are 14 residues in the CDR3. Germline V gene sequence: CDR1 SGHDT, CDR2 YYEEEE. Trimming left V 4 bases short and J 1 base short, with 11 bases between. The DNA of the CDR3 is TGTGCCAGCAGCCCGGGGGCAGGGAACACTGAAGCTTTCTTT. Encoded protein: CASSPGAGNTEAFF.

The chain is built from TRBV6-6 and TRBJ2-3; D may be TRBD2 (5 bases). The CDR3 sequence is 13 residues long. Looked up from germline, CDR1 is MNHNY and CDR2 is SVGAGI (reference sequence). V lost 8 bases to trimming and J lost 4 bases, with 13 bases between them. This CDR3 is CASQVWTSDTQYF. The CDR3 DNA is TGTGCCAGCCAAGTCTGGACTTCAGATACGCAGTATTTT.

This chain links TRBV9 with TRBJ1-4; a weak D match, TRBD1 (5 bases). There are 14 residues in the CDR3. CDR1 and CDR2 from the germline V gene are SGDLS and YYNGEE. V lost 3 bases, J lost 5 bases, and 11 bases lay in between. The CDR3 sequence: CASSAPGNNEKLFF. Written as DNA, the CDR3 is TGTGCCAGCAGCGCCCCAGGGAACAATGAAAAACTGTTTTTT.

This chain joins TRBV30 and TRBJ2-7; 8 nucleotides align to TRBD2. Trimming cost V 4 bases and J 4 bases; bases outside gene matches: 6. Germline V gene sequence: CDR1 GTSNPN, CDR2 SVGIG (reference sequence). CDR3 length: 13 amino acids. The DNA for the CDR3 is TGTGCCTGGAACACGGGGGGGCAGTACGAGCAGTACTTC. Amino acids: CAWNTGGQYEQYF.

The gene calls are TRBV23-1 and TRBJ1-5; D is possibly TRBD1 (5 bases). TRBV23-1 is classed as an ORF, of uncertain function. The CDR3 sequence is 16 residues long. V was clipped by 0 bases and J by 5 bases, with 14 bases between them. CDR3 DNA sequence: TGCGCCAGCAGTCAATCCGGGCAGGGTGGGGATCAGCCCCAGCATTTT. The encoded protein is CASSQSGQGGDQPQHF.

V and J are TRBV10-3 and TRBJ1-2; maybe TRBD1 (6 bases). The ends were cut back, 2 bases at V and 7 bases at J, with 11 bases in the middle. The CDR3 runs to 13 residues. Germline V lookup: CDR1 ENHRY, CDR2 SYGVKD. In nucleotides, the CDR3 is TGTGCCATCAGTGAGCAACAGGGCACTGGCTACACCTTC. Its translation is CAISEQQGTGYTF.

The chain joins TRBV19 to TRBJ2-2; possibly TRBD1 for D (5 bases). Deletions cut 3 bases from V and 3 bases from J, with 8 bases between. The CDR3 is 14 amino acids. Germline CDR1 LNHDA, CDR2 SQIVND (reference sequence). The CDR3 sequence is CASSIETDTGELFF. In DNA form, the CDR3 reads TGTGCCAGTAGTATTGAGACAGACACCGGGGAGCTGTTTTTT.

In its sample, this clone was seen once. The gene calls are TRBV7-9 and TRBJ2-7, with 7 bases lining up with TRBD1. The CDR3 is 16 amino acids. CDR1 and CDR2 from the germline V gene are SEHNR and FQNEAQ (reference sequence). The junction had 7 bases not matched to a gene; V was cut back by 1 base and J by 1 base. The CDR3 DNA follows: TGTGCCAGCAGCTTAGTCGGCAGGGGGTTTTCCTACGAGCAGTACTTC. Protein sequence: CASSLVGRGFSYEQYF.

CDR3 amino acids: CASSQDRASNQPQHF. CDR3 nucleotide sequence: TGCGCCAGCAGCCAAGACAGGGCTAGCAATCAGCCCCAGCATTTT. The chain recombines TRBV4-3 with TRBJ1-5; D may be TRBD1 (5 bases). V was shortened by 0 bases and J by 0 bases, with 6 bases between the two germline ends. The CDR3 contains 15 residues. CDR1 is LGHNA, CDR2 YSLEER, per germline.

The chain carries TRBV7-3 and TRBJ2-6; no firm D call. The CDR3 is 12 residues long. V was cut by 8 bases and J by 4 bases, with 6 bases left in between. Germline CDR1 is SGHTA and CDR2 is FQGTGA. In DNA form, the CDR3 reads TGTGCCAGCTCGGAAGGGGCCAACGTCCTGACTTTC. The encoded protein is CASSEGANVLTF. Filled out from reference TRBV7-3 and TRBJ2-6, the complete variable domain reads GAGVSQTPSNKVTEKGKYVELRCDPISGHTALYWYRQSLGQGPEFLIYFQGTGAADDSGLPNDRFFAVRPEGSVSTLKIQRTERGDSAVYLCASSEGANVLTFGAGSRLTVL.

The chain recombines TRBV19 with TRBJ2-7, with D perhaps matching TRBD2 (6 bases). The CDR3 has 14 residues. The germline CDR1 and CDR2 sequences are LNHDA and SQIVND (reference sequence). The V gene lost 9 bases and the J gene lost 0 bases, with 15 bases spanning the gap. The CDR3 DNA is TGTGCCAGCGGGGTGGGAGGAAACTCCTACGAGCAGTACTTC. As protein: CASGVGGNSYEQYF.

This chain connects TRBV30 to TRBJ2-7; possibly TRBD2 for D (5 bases). The CDR3 has 13 residues. The V end was cut by 2 bases, the J end by 2 bases, with 10 bases between. Germline values: CDR1 GTSNPN, CDR2 SVGIG (reference sequence). The CDR3 DNA reads as TGTGCCTGGAGTAGGCGGGTCCCCTACGAGCAGTACTTC. It encodes CAWSRRVPYEQYF.

The chain links TRBV11-2 to TRBJ2-7; 7 bases align to TRBD2. This CDR3 has 14 residues. Germline CDR1 is SGHAT and CDR2 is FQNNGV. Trimming removed 4 bases from V and 3 bases from J; junction bases left unmatched: 6. For the CDR3, the DNA is TGTGCCAGCAGCTCAGCGGGGCCACACTACGAGCAGTACTTC. It is translated as CASSSAGPHYEQYF.

The J gene is TRBJ2-2, the V gene TRBV30, with D possibly TRBD2 on 6 matching bases. The CDR3 runs 13 residues. The ends were cut back, 3 bases at V and 7 bases at J, with 12 bases in the middle. Germline assignment: CDR1 GTSNPN and CDR2 SVGIG (reference sequence). The CDR3 region is CAWRKGAGGELFF. CDR3 DNA sequence: TGTGCCTGGAGAAAGGGAGCGGGCGGGGAGCTGTTTTTT.

This clone occurred once. This chain joins TRBV9 and TRBJ2-3; a weak D match, TRBD2 (6 bases). With 4 bases removed from V and 6 bases from J, the gap between germline ends came to 12 bases. CDR3 size: 13 residues. The germline gives CDR1 SGDLS, CDR2 YYNGEE. The DNA of the CDR3 is TGTGCCAGCAGCATAAGTGGGAGGGATACGCAGTATTTT. Its translation: CASSISGRDTQYF.

The gene calls are TRBV7-2 and TRBJ1-2, with D maybe TRBD1 (6 bases). Germline V gene lookup returns CDR1 SGHTA and CDR2 FQGNSA. The CDR3 is 14 amino acids. V was clipped by 1 base and J by 8 bases, with 14 bases between them. CDR3 residues: CASSLDAGQSGYTF. CDR3 DNA: TGTGCCAGCAGCTTAGACGCAGGACAGAGCGGCTACACCTTC. Full variable domain (outside the CDR3, taken from reference TRBV7-2 and TRBJ1-2): GAGVSQSPSNKVTEKGKDVELRCDPISGHTALYWYRQSLGQGLEFLIYFQGNSAPDKSGLPSDRFSAERTGGSVSTLTIQRTQQEDSAVYLCASSLDAGQSGYTFGSGTRLTVV.

This clone came up once. This chain joins TRBV29-1 and TRBJ2-4, with no clear D. Trimming left V 6 bases short and J 0 bases short, with 6 bases between. This CDR3 spans 12 amino acids. Germline V gene sequence: CDR1 SQVTM, CDR2 ANQGSEA. CDR3 DNA: TGCAGCGTGGCCGGAGCCAAAAACATTCAGTACTTC. As protein: CSVAGAKNIQYF.

The genes are TRBV7-2 and TRBJ1-2; the match to TRBD1 covers 12 bases. Germline CDR1 reads SGHTA; CDR2 reads FQGNSA. CDR3 length equals 17 residues. V shed 8 bases and J 1 base; nucleotides not matched to a gene: 11. CDR3 nucleotides: TGTGCCAGCCATAATCCGGGACAGGGGGCTTTTAACTATGGCTACACCTTC. It translates to CASHNPGQGAFNYGYTF.

This chain connects TRBV4-2 to TRBJ2-2, with D possibly TRBD2 on 5 matching bases. Germline CDR1 LGHNA, CDR2 YNFKEQ. Trimming took off 6 bases at V and 0 bases at J, with 14 bases between the two ends. This CDR3 is built from 16 residues. CDR3 residues: CASSVKGGTNTGELFF. CDR3 coding DNA: TGTGCCAGCAGTGTGAAAGGAGGAACGAACACCGGGGAGCTGTTTTTT.

Within the sample, this clone is medium-sized. The chain joins TRBV5-1 to TRBJ2-2; D remains ambiguous. The CDR3 totals 18 residues. The V end was cut by 4 bases, the J end by 4 bases, with 23 bases between. From germline, CDR1 is SGHRS and CDR2 YFSETQ. The DNA for the CDR3 is TGCGCCAGCAGCCTGACAACACCGTCGGGTGGTTCCACCGGGGAGCTGTTTTTT. Translating it yields CASSLTTPSGGSTGELFF.

This clone was seen just once. V gene TRBV9 combines with J gene TRBJ1-2; D is possibly TRBD1 (6 bases). The CDR3 spans 15 residues. Germline loops: CDR1 SGDLS, CDR2 YYNGEE. V lost 2 bases, J lost 4 bases, and 15 bases lay in between. CDR3 nucleotides: TGTGCCAGCAGCGTTTTCCAGGGGTCCTCCTATGGCTACACCTTC. This encodes CASSVFQGSSYGYTF. The full variable domain, with the rest looked up from reference TRBV9 and TRBJ1-2, is DSGVTQTPKHLITATGQRVTLRCSPRSGDLSVYWYQQSLDQGLQFLIQYYNGEERAKGNILERFSAQQFPDLHSELNLSSLELGDSALYFCASSVFQGSSYGYTFGSGTRLTVV.

The genes are TRBV27 and TRBJ1-5, with D unclear. Germline V gene sequence: CDR1 MNHEY, CDR2 SMNVEV (reference sequence). The CDR3 runs to 10 residues. V lost 7 bases to trimming and J lost 6 bases, with 4 bases between them. CDR3 sequence reads: CASIRQPQHF. CDR3 nucleotides: TGTGCCAGCATTCGTCAGCCCCAGCATTTT.

The J gene is TRBJ2-7, the V gene TRBV15; 12 positions match TRBD2. Per the germline V gene, CDR1 is LNHNV and CDR2 is YYDKDF (reference sequence). With V trimmed by 3 bases and J by 5 bases, 11 bases remained unmatched. The CDR3 has 17 residues. The chain's CDR3 is CATSRDTLAGGANEQYF. The CDR3, as DNA: TGTGCCACCAGCAGGGATACCCTAGCGGGGGGGGCCAACGAGCAGTACTTC.

The chain recombines TRBV5-4 with TRBJ2-1; TRBD2 aligns across 10 bases. The trim removed 4 bases at V and 10 bases at J, leaving 14 bases unmatched. The CDR3 totals 16 residues. Per the germline V gene, CDR1 is SGHNT and CDR2 is YYREEE (reference sequence). CDR3 protein: CASSTSTSGGAGEQFF. CDR3 in DNA: TGTGCCAGCAGCACTAGTACGAGCGGGGGGGCCGGGGAGCAGTTCTTC.